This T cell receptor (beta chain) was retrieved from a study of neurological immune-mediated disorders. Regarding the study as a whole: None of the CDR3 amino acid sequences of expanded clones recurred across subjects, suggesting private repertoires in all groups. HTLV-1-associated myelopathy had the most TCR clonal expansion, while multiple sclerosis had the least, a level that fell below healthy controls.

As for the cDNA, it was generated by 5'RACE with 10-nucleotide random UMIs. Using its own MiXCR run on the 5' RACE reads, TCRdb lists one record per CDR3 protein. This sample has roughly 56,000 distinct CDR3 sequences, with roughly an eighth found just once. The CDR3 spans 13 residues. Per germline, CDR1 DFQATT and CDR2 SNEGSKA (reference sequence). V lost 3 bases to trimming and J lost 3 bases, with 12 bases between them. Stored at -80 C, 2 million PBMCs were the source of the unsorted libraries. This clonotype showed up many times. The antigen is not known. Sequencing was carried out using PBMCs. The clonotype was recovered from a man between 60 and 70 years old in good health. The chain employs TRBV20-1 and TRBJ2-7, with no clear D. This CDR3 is CSASYRGFYEQYF. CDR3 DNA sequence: TGCAGTGCTAGTTATCGCGGCTTCTACGAGCAGTACTTC.